The present TCR beta chain was sequenced within a study of OX40 agonist ivuxolimab in advanced cancers. Germline V gene sequence: CDR1 PRHDT, CDR2 FYEKMQ (reference sequence). The CDR3 totals 17 residues. Trimming removed 4 bases from V and 5 bases from J; junction bases left unmatched: 8. The assay was immunoSEQ multiplex PCR, and TCRdb's table has in-frame clones only and misses some. This sample has tens of thousands of clones, with 90% found just once. This chain uses TRBV13 with TRBJ2-5, with TRBD2 matching 15 bases. The TCR was taken from an adult with an advanced solid tumor such as melanoma, head and neck, liver or kidney cancer. Specimen: CD4+ or CD8+ T cells sorted from blood, collected in a trial of the OX40 agonist ivuxolimab. The CDR3 region is CASSSGGLAGGGETQYF. DNA for the CDR3: TGTGCCAGCAGCTCAGGGGGACTAGCGGGAGGAGGCGAGACCCAGTACTTC.